These T cell receptor beta chains were read from a single sample in a study of type 1 regulatory T cells. Each CDR3 protein is one row after TCRdb ran MiXCR on the reads. The data contain about 69,000 distinct CDR3 sequences, roughly 20% of them singletons. No antigens are known for them. Input material: cultured type 1 regulatory T (Tr1) cells, either the whole culture or a sorted fraction (not recorded which). Every receptor here comes from a human donor in good health. CDR3s include the opening cysteine and the closing phenylalanine or tryptophan. D genes are given only for firm matches. Rows give clone size only sometimes, using once, few, many, or a class for an expanded clone.

cdr3_length: 15
clone_size: medium-sized
v_call: TRBV9
j_call: TRBJ2-7
d_call: TRBD2
cdr3_aa: CASSASWAGDYEQYF
cdr3_nt: TGTGCCAGCAGCGCAAGTTGGGCGGGAGACTACGAGCAGTACTTC

cdr3_length: 12
clone_size: many
v_call: TRBV5-1
j_call: TRBJ2-2
d_call: NA
cdr3_aa: CASSRFTGELFF
cdr3_nt: TGCGCCAGCAGTAGATTCACCGGGGAGCTGTTTTTT

cdr3_length: 13
clone_size: many
v_call: TRBV18
j_call: TRBJ1-1
d_call: NA
cdr3_aa: CASSPVENTEAFF
cdr3_nt: TGTGCCAGCTCACCGGTGGAGAACACTGAAGCTTTCTTT

cdr3_length: 14
clone_size: NA
v_call: TRBV19
j_call: TRBJ2-5
d_call: NA
cdr3_aa: CASSPWATQETQYF
cdr3_nt: TGTGCCAGTAGTCCATGGGCCACACAAGAGACCCAGTACTTC

cdr3_length: 17
clone_size: NA
v_call: TRBV28
j_call: TRBJ1-2
d_call: NA
cdr3_aa: CASSLARPPKANYGYTF
cdr3_nt: TGTGCCAGCAGTTTAGCAAGGCCCCCTAAAGCTAACTATGGCTACACCTTC

cdr3_length: 14
clone_size: few
v_call: TRBV10-3
j_call: TRBJ2-1
d_call: TRBD2
cdr3_aa: CAISVLAGVNEQFF
cdr3_nt: TGTGCCATCAGTGTCCTAGCGGGAGTAAATGAGCAGTTCTTC

cdr3_length: 14
clone_size: few
v_call: TRBV12-3/TRBV12-4
j_call: TRBJ2-1
d_call: TRBD2
cdr3_aa: CASSFETTGGEQFF
cdr3_nt: TGTGCCAGCAGTTTCGAGACCACGGGGGGGGAGCAGTTCTTC

cdr3_length: 11
clone_size: NA
v_call: TRBV29-1
j_call: TRBJ2-5
d_call: NA
cdr3_aa: CSVTPQETQYF
cdr3_nt: TGCAGCGTTACACCTCAAGAGACCCAGTACTTC

cdr3_length: 13
clone_size: once
v_call: TRBV30
j_call: TRBJ1-1
d_call: NA
cdr3_aa: CAWSVQTITEAFF
cdr3_nt: TGTGCCTGGAGTGTTCAGACTATCACTGAAGCTTTCTTT

cdr3_length: 15
clone_size: NA
v_call: TRBV7-3
j_call: TRBJ2-5
d_call: TRBD2
cdr3_aa: CASSRVAGDQETQYF
cdr3_nt: TGTGCCAGCAGCCGCGTAGCGGGGGACCAAGAGACCCAGTACTTC

cdr3_length: 19
clone_size: few
v_call: TRBV21-1
j_call: TRBJ1-2
d_call: NA
cdr3_aa: CASLFTQWSVQPPGDGYTF
cdr3_nt: TGTGCCAGCCTCTTTACGCAATGGTCGGTCCAGCCTCCCGGAGATGGCTACACCTTC

cdr3_length: 12
clone_size: few
v_call: TRBV15
j_call: TRBJ2-3
d_call: NA
cdr3_aa: CATGWVGDTQYF
cdr3_nt: TGTGCCACCGGGTGGGTTGGAGATACGCAGTATTTT

cdr3_length: 15
clone_size: NA
v_call: TRBV5-4
j_call: TRBJ2-7
d_call: TRBD2
cdr3_aa: CASSNPAGANYEQYF
cdr3_nt: TGTGCCAGCAGCAACCCAGCGGGAGCTAACTACGAGCAGTACTTC

cdr3_length: 14
clone_size: once
v_call: TRBV6-5
j_call: TRBJ2-1
d_call: NA
cdr3_aa: CASSYARADNEQFF
cdr3_nt: TGTGCCAGCAGTTACGCCAGGGCGGATAATGAGCAGTTCTTC

cdr3_length: 12
clone_size: NA
v_call: TRBV5-1
j_call: TRBJ2-5
d_call: NA
cdr3_aa: CASSLEGRTQYF
cdr3_nt: TGCGCCAGCAGCTTGGAGGGGCGAACCCAGTACTTC

cdr3_length: 15
clone_size: few
v_call: TRBV20-1
j_call: TRBJ2-4
d_call: TRBD2
cdr3_aa: CSAVLAASAKNIQYF
cdr3_nt: TGCAGTGCTGTTCTAGCGGCCTCGGCCAAAAACATTCAGTACTTC

cdr3_length: 13
clone_size: NA
v_call: TRBV7-9
j_call: TRBJ2-1
d_call: TRBD2
cdr3_aa: CASELAGVNEQFF
cdr3_nt: TGTGCCAGCGAACTAGCGGGAGTCAATGAGCAGTTCTTC

cdr3_length: 13
clone_size: few
v_call: TRBV29-1
j_call: TRBJ1-4
d_call: TRBD1
cdr3_aa: CSAYRGRREKLFF
cdr3_nt: TGCAGCGCTTACAGGGGGCGAAGGGAAAAACTGTTTTTT

cdr3_length: 14
clone_size: few
v_call: TRBV27
j_call: TRBJ1-5
d_call: TRBD1
cdr3_aa: CASSRDSVNQPQHF
cdr3_nt: TGTGCCAGCAGCCGGGACAGTGTAAATCAGCCCCAGCATTTT

cdr3_length: 16
clone_size: NA
v_call: TRBV5-1
j_call: TRBJ1-2
d_call: TRBD1
cdr3_aa: CASSLGDRESNYGYTF
cdr3_nt: TGCGCCAGCAGCTTGGGGGACAGGGAATCTAACTATGGCTACACCTTC

cdr3_length: 14
clone_size: few
v_call: TRBV15
j_call: TRBJ1-2
d_call: NA
cdr3_aa: CATSREESPLGYTF
cdr3_nt: TGTGCCACCAGCAGAGAAGAGAGCCCACTTGGCTACACCTTC

cdr3_length: 12
clone_size: NA
v_call: TRBV28
j_call: TRBJ2-5
d_call: TRBD2
cdr3_aa: CASSTSAETQYF
cdr3_nt: TGTGCCAGCAGTACTAGCGCAGAGACCCAGTACTTC

cdr3_length: 15
clone_size: NA
v_call: TRBV7-2
j_call: TRBJ2-1
d_call: TRBD2
cdr3_aa: CASSFMLAGGDEQFF
cdr3_nt: TGTGCCAGCAGCTTTATGTTAGCGGGAGGGGACGAGCAGTTCTTC

cdr3_length: 12
clone_size: NA
v_call: TRBV20-1
j_call: TRBJ2-1
d_call: NA
cdr3_aa: CSASFVGDGQFF
cdr3_nt: TGCAGTGCTAGTTTCGTGGGCGATGGGCAGTTCTTC

cdr3_length: 13
clone_size: NA
v_call: TRBV12-5
j_call: TRBJ2-7
d_call: NA
cdr3_aa: CASASSGTSEQYF
cdr3_nt: TGTGCTAGTGCTTCCTCCGGGACGAGTGAGCAGTACTTC

cdr3_length: 13
clone_size: few
v_call: TRBV18
j_call: TRBJ2-4
d_call: NA
cdr3_aa: CASSPNPGDIQYF
cdr3_nt: TGTGCCAGCTCACCCAACCCCGGGGACATTCAGTACTTC

cdr3_length: 14
clone_size: few
v_call: TRBV20-1
j_call: TRBJ2-7
d_call: TRBD2
cdr3_aa: CSARGRLAFNEQYF
cdr3_nt: TGCAGTGCTAGGGGAAGACTAGCGTTCAACGAGCAGTACTTC

cdr3_length: 12
clone_size: NA
v_call: TRBV20-1
j_call: TRBJ2-1
d_call: TRBD2
cdr3_aa: CSAIEREDEQFF
cdr3_nt: TGCAGTGCTATTGAGCGGGAGGATGAGCAGTTCTTC

cdr3_length: 15
clone_size: NA
v_call: TRBV7-8
j_call: TRBJ2-1
d_call: NA
cdr3_aa: CASSLAVGSHNEQFF
cdr3_nt: TGTGCCAGCAGCTTAGCAGTAGGCTCCCACAATGAGCAGTTCTTC

cdr3_length: 13
clone_size: many
v_call: TRBV7-2
j_call: TRBJ1-5
d_call: NA
cdr3_aa: CASSLSGDQPQHF
cdr3_nt: TGTGCCAGCAGCCTTAGTGGGGATCAGCCCCAGCATTTT

cdr3_length: 15
clone_size: few
v_call: TRBV5-1
j_call: TRBJ2-7
d_call: TRBD2
cdr3_aa: CASSSTGTSGNEQYF
cdr3_nt: TGCGCCAGCAGCTCTACCGGGACTAGCGGCAACGAGCAGTACTTC

cdr3_length: 13
clone_size: NA
v_call: TRBV20-1
j_call: TRBJ1-2
d_call: NA
cdr3_aa: CSPVGDPGRGYTF
cdr3_nt: TGCAGTCCCGTCGGGGACCCCGGGCGGGGCTACACCTTC

cdr3_length: 15
clone_size: NA
v_call: TRBV18
j_call: TRBJ2-7
d_call: NA
cdr3_aa: CASSPRGSTLGEQYF
cdr3_nt: TGTGCCAGCTCACCCCGGGGCTCTACCCTAGGGGAGCAGTACTTC

cdr3_length: 17
clone_size: NA
v_call: TRBV5-1
j_call: TRBJ1-1
d_call: TRBD1
cdr3_aa: CASSRRGDRVTITEAFF
cdr3_nt: TGCGCCAGCAGCCGGCGGGGGGACAGGGTAACCATCACTGAAGCTTTCTTT

cdr3_length: 13
clone_size: few
v_call: TRBV29-1
j_call: TRBJ2-1
d_call: TRBD1
cdr3_aa: CSVEVQGAGEQFF
cdr3_nt: TGCAGCGTTGAAGTACAGGGGGCGGGCGAGCAGTTCTTC

cdr3_length: 14
clone_size: few
v_call: TRBV20-1
j_call: TRBJ1-4
d_call: NA
cdr3_aa: CSAPWIATNEKLFF
cdr3_nt: TGCAGTGCTCCCTGGATTGCAACTAATGAAAAACTGTTTTTT

cdr3_length: 14
clone_size: NA
v_call: TRBV6-1
j_call: TRBJ1-1
d_call: NA
cdr3_aa: CASSAIGGISEAFF
cdr3_nt: TGTGCCAGCAGTGCTATAGGGGGTATATCTGAAGCTTTCTTT

cdr3_length: 13
clone_size: NA
v_call: TRBV11-2
j_call: TRBJ2-1
d_call: TRBD1
cdr3_aa: CASSSTGDNEQFF
cdr3_nt: TGTGCCAGCAGCTCTACAGGGGACAATGAGCAGTTCTTC

cdr3_length: 14
clone_size: NA
v_call: TRBV9
j_call: TRBJ2-5
d_call: NA
cdr3_aa: CASSGTGSGRTQYF
cdr3_nt: TGTGCCAGCAGCGGTACAGGGTCAGGGCGGACCCAGTACTTC

cdr3_length: 14
clone_size: NA
v_call: TRBV12-3/TRBV12-4
j_call: TRBJ2-7
d_call: TRBD2
cdr3_aa: CASSLTSGSYEQYF
cdr3_nt: TGTGCCAGCAGCTTGACTAGCGGGAGCTACGAGCAGTACTTC